The present TCR beta chain was sequenced within a study of memory CD4+ T cells and cytomegalovirus serostatus. Single viable CD3+CD4+CD8-CD45RO+ cells were sorted as the memory CD4+ T cells. Methods used by the authors: After removing out-of-frame reads, around 2.2 million distinct TCRbeta sequences remained. Measured with immunoSEQ multiplex PCR; TCRdb has only the in-frame clones, and not every one. The DNA gave D and trimming, while V, J and clone size come from that table. The sample carries about 54,000 clones, over 70% recorded once. The CDR3 has 15 amino acids. CDR1 SGDLS and CDR2 YYNGEE come from the germline V gene. V lost 3 bases to trimming and J lost 6 bases; unmatched junction nucleotides: 7.

The clonotype comes from an adult in good health and CMV-seropositive. The specimen was memory CD4+ T cells from blood. V and J are TRBV9 and TRBJ2-2, with 8 bases that match TRBD2. In DNA form, the CDR3 reads TGTGCCAGCAGCGCCGTAGCGGGACGGGCCGGGGAGCTGTTTTTT. This encodes CASSAVAGRAGELFF.